The 10 T cell receptor beta chains presented below share a single source sample, sequenced in a study of blood T cell repertoires in COVID-19. TCRdb's copy holds only in-frame clones and misses some; the assay was immunoSEQ multiplex PCR. The sample has a few hundred thousand clones, around 89% seen once. Material for sequencing was PBMCs or T cells enriched from blood (not recorded which). These receptors were taken from a man between 40 and 49 years old who had recovered from COVID-19.

The J gene is TRBJ2-7, the V gene TRBV5-4; 9 bases agree with TRBD1. The CDR3 consists of 15 residues. V lost 4 bases to trimming and J lost 3 bases; unmatched junction nucleotides: 8. In germline, CDR1 is SGHNT, CDR2 YYREEE (reference sequence). The CDR3: CASSPGQGHYYEQYF. The CDR3 nucleotides are TGTGCCAGCAGCCCGGGACAGGGACACTACTACGAGCAGTACTTC.

This chain joins TRBV25-1 and TRBJ1-5, with TRBD1 matching over 7 bases. V trimming: 8 bases; J trimming: 7 bases; junction bases outside the gene matches: 8. This CDR3 has 13 amino acids. Germline V lookup: CDR1 MGHDK, CDR2 SYGVNS. The CDR3 loop is CASFKGARQPQHF. The CDR3 DNA follows: TGTGCCAGCTTCAAGGGGGCCAGGCAGCCCCAGCATTTT.

The table lists this clone with a count of one. The J gene is TRBJ2-3, the V gene TRBV28; D is undetermined. V was cut by 4 bases and J by 4 bases, with 15 bases left in between. This CDR3 contains 15 residues. Germline loops: CDR1 MDHEN, CDR2 SYDVKM. The CDR3: CASSSPGIKSDTQYF. Written as DNA, the CDR3 is TGTGCCAGCAGTTCTCCAGGTATTAAGTCAGATACGCAGTATTTT.

The chain has TRBV13 and TRBJ1-1, with D unclear. V lost 5 bases to trimming and J lost 1 base, with 11 bases between them. Per germline, CDR1 PRHDT and CDR2 FYEKMQ (reference sequence). The CDR3 consists of 14 residues. The CDR3 region is CASSLPGGNTEAFF. CDR3 DNA: TGTGCCAGCAGCCTCCCGGGAGGGAACACTGAAGCTTTCTTT.

V is TRBV11-3 and J is TRBJ1-2, with D maybe TRBD1 (6 bases). Between the trimmed V and J ends, which lost 5 bases and 1 base, there was a span of 14 bases. Germline CDR1 SGHNT, CDR2 YENEEA. The CDR3 consists of 15 residues. CDR3 region: CASSPGQINNYGYTF. The CDR3 bases are TGTGCCAGCAGCCCTGGACAGATTAATAACTATGGCTACACCTTC. Complete variable domain (other parts from reference TRBV11-3 and TRBJ1-2): EAGVVQSPRYKIIEKKQPVAFWCNPISGHNTLYWYLQNLGQGPELLIRYENEEAVDDSQLPKDRFSAERLKGVDSTLKIQPAELGDSAVYLCASSPGQINNYGYTFGSGTRLTVV.

V usage is TRBV5-1 and J usage is TRBJ1-4; D gene unclear. Germline V gene sequence: CDR1 SGHRS, CDR2 YFSETQ. Trimming cost V 0 bases and J 7 bases, with 10 bases left between them. The CDR3 contains 14 residues. CDR3 DNA: TGCGCCAGCAGCTTGGAACAGATGAGTGAAAAACTGTTTTTT. Amino acid sequence: CASSLEQMSEKLFF.

The chain employs TRBV18 and TRBJ1-1, with 9 bases matching TRBD1. CDR3 length: 16 amino acids. Trimming took 0 bases from V and 1 from J; bases not matched to a gene: 3. CDR1 and CDR2 from the germline V gene are KGHSH and LQKENI. CDR3 DNA sequence: TGTGCCAGCTCACCACCTAGGGACAGGGAGAACACTGAAGCTTTCTTT. This gives the protein CASSPPRDRENTEAFF. Supplemented by reference TRBV18 and TRBJ1-1, the full variable domain reads NAGVMQNPRHLVRRRGQEARLRCSPMKGHSHVYWYRQLPEEGLKFMVYLQKENIIDESGMPKERFSAEFPKEGPSILRIQQVVRGDSAAYFCASSPPRDRENTEAFFGQGTRLTVV.

V and J are TRBV6-2 or TRBV6-3 and TRBJ2-3, with 10 bases aligning to TRBD2. This CDR3 comprises 17 residues. Germline CDR1 and CDR2: MNHEY and SVGEGT. With 2 bases clipped from V and 2 bases from J, the junction kept 7 bases outside the gene matches. DNA for the CDR3: TGTGCCAGCAGTTACCCCCAACTAGCGGGGCCCACAGATACGCAGTATTTT. Translation gives CASSYPQLAGPTDTQYF.

This chain connects TRBV28 to TRBJ1-1; a weak D match, TRBD1 (6 bases). Germline CDR1 MDHEN, CDR2 SYDVKM. The CDR3 covers 17 residues. V was trimmed by 2 bases and J by 4 bases, leaving 20 bases between them. CDR3 nucleotide sequence: TGTGCCAGCAGTTTACCCAATGGCGGGGGGCGACGCACTGAAGCTTTCTTT. It translates to CASSLPNGGGRRTEAFF.

This clone was detected a few times. The rearrangement joins TRBV10-3 to TRBJ2-2; 10 bases align to TRBD2. The germline V gene encodes CDR1 ENHRY and CDR2 SYGVKD. The CDR3 is 17 residues long. V lost 7 bases and J lost 2; bases outside the gene matches: 10. CDR3 sequence: CAIKGIAGGLNTGELFF. CDR3 DNA sequence: TGTGCCATCAAAGGTATAGCGGGAGGCTTAAACACCGGGGAGCTGTTTTTT.